Following are 6 T cell receptor beta chains from one sample sequenced in a study of T-cell memory formation after mild COVID-19. Each CDR3 protein is one row after TCRdb ran MiXCR on the 5' RACE reads. The sample gives about 320,000 distinct CDR3 sequences, 14% of which show up once; around a fifth is in the top ten. Sequenced sample: PBMCs or a T cell subset sorted from them (not recorded which). These receptor sequences come from a man aged 18 to 29 who had mild COVID-19 (a few samples of this study predate the infection). Cell type and time point are not known.

The V gene is TRBV29-1, the J gene TRBJ2-7; 10 bases fit TRBD1. CDR1 is SQVTM and CDR2 is ANQGSEA in the germline V gene. The CDR3 is made up of 14 amino acids. V was clipped by 6 bases and J by 4 bases; unmatched bases: 9. CDR3 bases: TGCAGCGTGGAGGTCGCGGGACAGGGGTACGAGCAGTACTTC. Protein: CSVEVAGQGYEQYF.

This clonotype was picked up a small number of times. The chain recombines TRBV20-1 with TRBJ1-1; D uncertain. The germline V and J ends were trimmed by 3 bases and 1 base, with 6 bases remaining between them. The germline V gene encodes CDR1 DFQATT and CDR2 SNEGSKA (reference sequence). The CDR3 consists of 12 residues. CDR3 protein: CSASGWNTEAFF. DNA for the CDR3: TGCAGTGCTAGCGGCTGGAACACTGAAGCTTTCTTT.

The chain carries TRBV5-1 and TRBJ1-1, with D perhaps matching TRBD1 (6 bases). Germline-derived CDR1 and CDR2 are SGHRS and YFSETQ. The CDR3 contains 16 residues. Trimming removed 1 base from V and 1 base from J, with 14 bases in between. In DNA, the CDR3 is TGCGCCAGCAGCTTGCGGGTAGGAGGGGGGAACACTGAAGCTTTCTTT. It yields the protein CASSLRVGGGNTEAFF. Based on the CDR3 plus reference TRBV5-1 and TRBJ1-1, the full variable domain is KAGVTQTPRYLIKTRGQQVTLSCSPISGHRSVSWYQQTPGQGLQFLFEYFSETQRNKGNFPGRFSGRQFSNSRSEMNVSTLELGDSALYLCASSLRVGGGNTEAFFGQGTRLTVV.

This chain joins TRBV6-2 or TRBV6-3 and TRBJ2-7; D uncertain. This CDR3 is built from 14 residues. The V gene's germline CDR1 is MNHEY and CDR2 SVGEGT. The V gene lost 8 bases and the J gene lost 6 bases, with 20 bases spanning the gap. DNA for the CDR3: TGTGCCAGCTTCGATCCCGGTTCAGGTCGCGAGCAGTACGTC. Residues: CASFDPGSGREQYV.

This clonotype has more than one count but fewer than ten. The chain couples TRBV4-1 to TRBJ1-1; D gene ambiguous. The CDR3 contains 12 residues. V shed 4 bases and J shed 1 base, with 4 bases lying between them. Germline V gene sequence: CDR1 MGHRA, CDR2 YSYEKL. CDR3 bases: TGCGCCAGCAGCCCAAAGAACACTGAAGCTTTCTTT. Translation gives CASSPKNTEAFF.

This clonotype was observed a single time. This sequence joins TRBV6-1 and TRBJ1-5, with 9 bases that match TRBD1. CDR3 size: 16 residues. V lost 3 bases, J lost 5 bases, and 8 bases stayed unmatched. Germline V gene sequence: CDR1 MNHNS, CDR2 SASEGT. Here the CDR3 DNA reads TGTGCCAGCAGTGACCCCGGACAGGGGAGGGATCAGCCCCAGCATTTT. As protein: CASSDPGQGRDQPQHF.